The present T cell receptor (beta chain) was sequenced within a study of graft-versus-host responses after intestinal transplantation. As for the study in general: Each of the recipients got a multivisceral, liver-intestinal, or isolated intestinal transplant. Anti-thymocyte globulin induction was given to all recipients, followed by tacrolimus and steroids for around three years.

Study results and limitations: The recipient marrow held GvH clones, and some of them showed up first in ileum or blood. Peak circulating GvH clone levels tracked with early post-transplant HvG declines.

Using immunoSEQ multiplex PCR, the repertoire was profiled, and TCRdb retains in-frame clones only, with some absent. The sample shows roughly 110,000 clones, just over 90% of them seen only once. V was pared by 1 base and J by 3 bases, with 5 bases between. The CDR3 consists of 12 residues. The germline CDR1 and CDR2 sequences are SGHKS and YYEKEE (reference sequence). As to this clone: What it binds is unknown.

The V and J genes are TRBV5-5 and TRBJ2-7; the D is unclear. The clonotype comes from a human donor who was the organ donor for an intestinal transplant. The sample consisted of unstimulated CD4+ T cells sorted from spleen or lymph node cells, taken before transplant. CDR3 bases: TGTGCCAGCAGCTTGACTAACTACGAGCAGTACTTC. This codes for CASSLTNYEQYF.